The rows below give T cell receptor beta chains drawn from one sample of a study of HIV-infected children after antiretroviral therapy interruption. TCRdb recomputed calls from the 3' RACE reads with MiXCR, one row per CDR3 protein. This sample has some 90,000 distinct CDR3 sequences; about 6.3% occur once, and the top ten carry more than 0.95%. Sequencing was performed on CD45RA+ CD4+ T cells from PBMCs, pooled from several time points, taken from a donor given antiretroviral therapy, either interrupted or continuous. Every receptor here comes from a pool of human donors with HIV. Both conserved end residues are part of each CDR3. The D gene is left open where the match is weak. Only some rows state a clone size, as once, few, many or a class for expanded clones.

v_call,clone_size,d_call,j_call,cdr3_nt,cdr3_aa
TRBV18,many,.,TRBJ2-7,TGTGCCAGCTTCCCGGACAGATTAAAGTCCTACGAGCAGTACTTC,CASFPDRLKSYEQYF
TRBV12-3/TRBV12-4,many,TRBD2,TRBJ2-1,TGTGCCAGCAGTTTCAAGCGGGGGGGCCGGGGTGAGCAGTTCTTC,CASSFKRGGRGEQFF
TRBV7-3,many,.,TRBJ2-7,TGTGCCAGCAGCTTAACTCCGACCTACGAGCAGTACTTC,CASSLTPTYEQYF
TRBV27,few,.,TRBJ2-7,TGTGCCAGCAGTTTATTTTACCTGGGGGCCTCCACCTACGAGCAGTACTTC,CASSLFYLGASTYEQYF
TRBV7-9,many,.,TRBJ1-1,TGTGCCAGCAGCTTAGATAACCGAGGGAACACTGAAGCTTTCTTT,CASSLDNRGNTEAFF
TRBV6-2/TRBV6-3,many,TRBD2,TRBJ2-3,TGTGCCAGCAGCCCCGGCCTAGCGGGACCAGATACGCAGTATTTT,CASSPGLAGPDTQYF
TRBV19,.,TRBD1,TRBJ2-3,TGTGCCAGTAGTGTCAGGGGGCGAAGAGATACGCAGTATTTT,CASSVRGRRDTQYF
TRBV9,many,TRBD2,TRBJ2-7,TGTGCCAGCAGCCCAGCTCCGGGGGGATTCTACGAGCAGTACTTC,CASSPAPGGFYEQYF
TRBV7-9,many,TRBD1,TRBJ2-2,TGTGCCAGCAGCTTTGCAGGGGGCCGAACCGGGGAGCTGTTTTTT,CASSFAGGRTGELFF
TRBV28,many,TRBD2,TRBJ2-7,TGTGCCAGCAGTACTAGCGGGAGGGCCTACGAGCAGTACTTC,CASSTSGRAYEQYF
TRBV30,many,.,TRBJ2-5,TGTGCCTGGAACCCAGGCCAAGAGACCCAGTACTTC,CAWNPGQETQYF
TRBV6-4,few,.,TRBJ2-3,TGTGCCAGCAGGGCCCGGGATACGCAGTATTTT,CASRARDTQYF
TRBV7-2,many,TRBD1,TRBJ2-7,TGTGCCAGCAGTGGGACAGGGGCCTACGAGCAGTACTTC,CASSGTGAYEQYF
TRBV5-6,many,TRBD1,TRBJ1-5,TGTGCCAGCAGCCAGGGACAGGGGAAGGATCAGCCCCAGCATTTT,CASSQGQGKDQPQHF
TRBV11-3,many,.,TRBJ2-1,TGTGCCAGCAGCCCAAGGCCGGAGCATCGTGAGCAGTTCTTC,CASSPRPEHREQFF
TRBV18,many,.,TRBJ2-1,TGTGCCAGCTCACGGATTCAGATCAATGAGCAGTTCTTC,CASSRIQINEQFF
TRBV5-1,.,.,TRBJ1-1,TGCGCCAGCAGCATCGACGGCCTGAACACTGAAGCTTTCTTT,CASSIDGLNTEAFF
TRBV29-1,.,.,TRBJ2-1,TGCAGCGTTTCAGGGGTGCGGAACAATGAGCAGTTCTTC,CSVSGVRNNEQFF
TRBV5-1,many,.,TRBJ1-1,TGCGCCAGCACGAAAGAGATCAACACTGAAGCTTTCTTT,CASTKEINTEAFF
TRBV6-5,many,.,TRBJ1-6,TGTGCCAGCAGCCGGTCGTCCGGTGATTCACCCCTCCACTTT,CASSRSSGDSPLHF
TRBV20-1,few,.,TRBJ1-1,TGCAGTGCTCGCCTTGGAGGACCTAAGACTGAAGCTTTCTTT,CSARLGGPKTEAFF
TRBV5-1,many,TRBD1,TRBJ1-1,TGCGCCAGCAGCTTGGGGGAACAGGGGTTGACTTTAGGCTCCACTGAAGCTTTCTTT,CASSLGEQGLTLGSTEAFF
TRBV12-3/TRBV12-4,many,.,TRBJ1-2,TGTGCCAGCAGTTTCGGAGGGGAGGATGGCTACACCTTC,CASSFGGEDGYTF
TRBV20-1,.,.,TRBJ2-1,TGCAGTGCTAGGGGAAAGGGGACATACAATGAGCAGTTCTTC,CSARGKGTYNEQFF
TRBV12-3/TRBV12-4,.,.,TRBJ1-5,TGTGCCAGCAGTAACACGGCAGATCAGCCCCAGCATTTT,CASSNTADQPQHF
TRBV5-1,many,.,TRBJ2-1,TGCGCCAGCAGCCCGTTGGCGGGGTTTAGGGGGAGTATGAATGAGCAGTTCTTC,CASSPLAGFRGSMNEQFF
TRBV20-1,.,.,TRBJ2-7,TGCAGTGCTAGGATCGGATCCTACGAGCAGTACTTC,CSARIGSYEQYF